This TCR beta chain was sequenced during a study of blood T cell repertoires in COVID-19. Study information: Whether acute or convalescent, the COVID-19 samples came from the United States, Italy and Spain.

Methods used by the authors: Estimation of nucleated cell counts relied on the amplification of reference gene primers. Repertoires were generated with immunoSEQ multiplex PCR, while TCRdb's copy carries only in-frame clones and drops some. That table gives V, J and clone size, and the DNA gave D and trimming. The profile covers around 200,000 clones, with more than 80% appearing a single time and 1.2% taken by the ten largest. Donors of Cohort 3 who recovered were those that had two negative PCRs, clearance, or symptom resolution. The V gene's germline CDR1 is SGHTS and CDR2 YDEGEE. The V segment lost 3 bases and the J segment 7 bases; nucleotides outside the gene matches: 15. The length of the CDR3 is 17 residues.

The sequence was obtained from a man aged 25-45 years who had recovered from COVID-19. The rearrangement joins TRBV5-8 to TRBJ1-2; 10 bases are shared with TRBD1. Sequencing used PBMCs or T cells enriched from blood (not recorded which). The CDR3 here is CASSSPATDRGSGGYTF. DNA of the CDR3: TGTGCCAGCAGCTCACCTGCAACGGACAGGGGGTCGGGTGGCTACACCTTC.